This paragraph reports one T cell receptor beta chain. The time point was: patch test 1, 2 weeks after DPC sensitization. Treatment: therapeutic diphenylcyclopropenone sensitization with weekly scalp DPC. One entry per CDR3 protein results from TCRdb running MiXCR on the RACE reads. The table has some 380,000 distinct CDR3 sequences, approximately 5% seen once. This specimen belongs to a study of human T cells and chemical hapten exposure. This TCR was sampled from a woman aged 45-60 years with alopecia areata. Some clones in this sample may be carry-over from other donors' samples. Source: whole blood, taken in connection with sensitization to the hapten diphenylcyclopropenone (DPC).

CDR3 protein: CASSPLVRAAAFF. The DNA of the CDR3 is TGTGCCAGCAGCCCGCTGGTTCGAGCGGCGGCTTTCTTT. The rearrangement links TRBV7-8 to TRBJ1-1; no definite D call. Looked up from germline, CDR1 is SGHVS and CDR2 is FQNEAQ. Trimming took off 5 bases at V and 11 bases at J, with 18 bases between the two ends. The CDR3 runs to 13 residues.